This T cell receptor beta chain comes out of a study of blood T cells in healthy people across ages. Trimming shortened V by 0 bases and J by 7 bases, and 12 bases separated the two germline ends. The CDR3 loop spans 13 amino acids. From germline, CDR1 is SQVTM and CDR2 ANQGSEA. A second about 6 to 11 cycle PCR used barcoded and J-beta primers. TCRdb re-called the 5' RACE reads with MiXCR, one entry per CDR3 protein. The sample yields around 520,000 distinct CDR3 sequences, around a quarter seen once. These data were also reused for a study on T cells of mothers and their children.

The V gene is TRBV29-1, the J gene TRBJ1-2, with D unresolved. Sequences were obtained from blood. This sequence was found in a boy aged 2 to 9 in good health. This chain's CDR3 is CSVEDWRAGGYTF. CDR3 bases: TGCAGCGTTGAAGATTGGAGGGCAGGTGGCTACACCTTC.